This T cell receptor (beta chain) was identified in a study of blood T cell repertoires in COVID-19. Whole-study context: Whether acute or convalescent, the COVID-19 samples came from the United States, Italy and Spain. Sources were T cells, B-cell-depleted T cells, or PBMCs; the material itself was cDNA or gDNA.

This clone was counted between two and nine times. Trimming cost V 5 bases and J 5 bases, with 20 bases left between them. Germline lookup yields CDR1 SGHKS and CDR2 YYEKEE (reference sequence). The CDR3 runs to 16 residues. How the authors handled the data: Estimates of nucleated cell counts were drawn from the amplification of reference gene primers. Clones were read by immunoSEQ multiplex PCR, and TCRdb kept only the in-frame ones, dropping some. Clone size and the V and J calls come from that table; the DNA yielded D and trimming. The table records tens of thousands of clones, 86% of them present only once.

The sequenced material came from peripheral blood. The sequence was collected from a man between 50 and 59 years old with active or convalescent COVID-19. J is TRBJ1-5 and V is TRBV5-5, with D uncertain. The CDR3 protein is CASRPMAAGGYQPQHF. CDR3 DNA sequence: TGTGCCAGCAGACCGATGGCGGCAGGAGGATATCAGCCCCAGCATTTT.